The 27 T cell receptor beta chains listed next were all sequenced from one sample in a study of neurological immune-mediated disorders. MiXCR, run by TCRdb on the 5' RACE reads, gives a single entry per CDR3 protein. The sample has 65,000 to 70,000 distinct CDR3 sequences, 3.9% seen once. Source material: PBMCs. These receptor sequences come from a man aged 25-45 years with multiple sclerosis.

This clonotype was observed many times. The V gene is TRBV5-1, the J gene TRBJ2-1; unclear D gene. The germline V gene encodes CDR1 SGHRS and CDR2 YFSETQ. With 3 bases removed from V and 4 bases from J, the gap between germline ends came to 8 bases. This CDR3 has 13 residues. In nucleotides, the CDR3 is TGCGCCAGCAGCTGGTCCGGATACAATGAGCAGTTCTTC. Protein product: CASSWSGYNEQFF.

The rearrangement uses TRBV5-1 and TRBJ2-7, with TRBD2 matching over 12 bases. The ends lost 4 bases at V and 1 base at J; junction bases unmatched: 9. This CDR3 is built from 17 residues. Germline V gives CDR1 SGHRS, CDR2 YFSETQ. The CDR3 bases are TGCGCCAGCAGCACATGGACTAGCGGGGAAATTTCCTACGAGCAGTACTTC. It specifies CASSTWTSGEISYEQYF. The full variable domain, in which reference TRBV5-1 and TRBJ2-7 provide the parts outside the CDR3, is KAGVTQTPRYLIKTRGQQVTLSCSPISGHRSVSWYQQTPGQGLQFLFEYFSETQRNKGNFPGRFSGRQFSNSRSEMNVSTLELGDSALYLCASSTWTSGEISYEQYFGPGTRLTVT.

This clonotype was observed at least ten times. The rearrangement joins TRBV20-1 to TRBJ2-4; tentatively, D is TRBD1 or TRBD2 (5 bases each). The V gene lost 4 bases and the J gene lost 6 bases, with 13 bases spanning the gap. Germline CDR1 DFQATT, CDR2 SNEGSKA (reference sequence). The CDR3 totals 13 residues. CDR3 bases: TGCAGTGCTAAGTCTGAGGGGATAAACATTCAGTACTTC. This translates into CSAKSEGINIQYF.

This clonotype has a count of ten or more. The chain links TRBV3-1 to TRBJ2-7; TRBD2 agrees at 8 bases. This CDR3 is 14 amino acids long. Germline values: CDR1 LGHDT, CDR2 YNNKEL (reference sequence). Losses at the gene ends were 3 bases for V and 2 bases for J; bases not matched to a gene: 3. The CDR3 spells CASSQSGGAYEQYF. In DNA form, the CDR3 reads TGTGCCAGCAGCCAGAGCGGGGGAGCCTACGAGCAGTACTTC.

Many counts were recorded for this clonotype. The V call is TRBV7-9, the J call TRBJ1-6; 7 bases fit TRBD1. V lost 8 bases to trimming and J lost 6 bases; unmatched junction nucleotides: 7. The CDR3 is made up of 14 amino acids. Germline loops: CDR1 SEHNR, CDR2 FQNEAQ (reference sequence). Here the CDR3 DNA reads TGTGCCAGCGGGGGGACAGTTTTTAATTCACCCCTCCACTTT. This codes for CASGGTVFNSPLHF.

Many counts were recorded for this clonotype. The CDR3 is CASIVQTGGIVGYTF. The CDR3, as DNA: TGTGCCAGCATTGTCCAGACAGGGGGCATTGTTGGCTACACCTTC. The rearrangement joins TRBV6-5 to TRBJ1-2, with TRBD1 identical over 10 bases. The CDR3 is made up of 15 amino acids. Germline V gives CDR1 MNHEY, CDR2 SVGAGI. V shed 7 bases, J shed 7 bases, and the junction held 12 bases outside the gene matches.

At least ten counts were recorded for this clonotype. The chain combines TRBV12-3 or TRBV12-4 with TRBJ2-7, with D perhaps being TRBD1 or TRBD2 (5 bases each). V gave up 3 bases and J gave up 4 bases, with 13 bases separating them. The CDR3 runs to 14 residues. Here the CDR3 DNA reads TGTGCCAGCAGTTTGGGGGATACCCATTACGAGCAGTACTTC. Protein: CASSLGDTHYEQYF.

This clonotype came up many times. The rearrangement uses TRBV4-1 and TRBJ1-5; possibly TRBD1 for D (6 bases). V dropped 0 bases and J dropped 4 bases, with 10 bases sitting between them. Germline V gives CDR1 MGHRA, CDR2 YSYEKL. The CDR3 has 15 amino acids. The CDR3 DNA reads TGCGCCAGCAGCCAAGAATGGCAGGGGAATCAGCCCCAGCATTTT. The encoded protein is CASSQEWQGNQPQHF.

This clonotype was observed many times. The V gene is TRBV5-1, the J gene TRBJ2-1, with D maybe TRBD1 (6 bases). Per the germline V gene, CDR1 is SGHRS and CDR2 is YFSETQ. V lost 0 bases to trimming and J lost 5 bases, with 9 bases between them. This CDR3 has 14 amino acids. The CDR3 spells CASSLEWGHNEQFF. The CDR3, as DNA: TGCGCCAGCAGCTTGGAGTGGGGGCACAATGAGCAGTTCTTC.

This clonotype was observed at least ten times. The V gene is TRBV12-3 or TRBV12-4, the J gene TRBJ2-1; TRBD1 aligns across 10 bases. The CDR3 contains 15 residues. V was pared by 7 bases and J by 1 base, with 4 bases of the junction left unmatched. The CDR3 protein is CASTQGQGSYNEQFF. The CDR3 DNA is TGTGCCAGCACCCAGGGACAGGGGTCCTACAATGAGCAGTTCTTC.

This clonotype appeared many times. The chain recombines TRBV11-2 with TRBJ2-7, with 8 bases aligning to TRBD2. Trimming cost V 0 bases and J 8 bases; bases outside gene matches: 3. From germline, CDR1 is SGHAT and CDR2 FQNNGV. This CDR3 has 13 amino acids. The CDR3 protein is CASSLDLAGKQYF. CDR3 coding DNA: TGTGCCAGCAGCTTAGATTTAGCGGGAAAGCAGTACTTC. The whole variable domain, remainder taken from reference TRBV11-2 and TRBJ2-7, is EAGVAQSPRYKIIEKRQSVAFWCNPISGHATLYWYQQILGQGPKLLIQFQNNGVVDDSQLPKDRFSAERLKGVDSTLKIQPAKLEDSAVYLCASSLDLAGKQYFGPGTRLTVT.

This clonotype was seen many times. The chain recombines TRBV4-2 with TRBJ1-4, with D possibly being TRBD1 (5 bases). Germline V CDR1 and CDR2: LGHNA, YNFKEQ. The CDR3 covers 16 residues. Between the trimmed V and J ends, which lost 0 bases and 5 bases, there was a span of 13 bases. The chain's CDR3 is CASSQDARGGNEKLFF. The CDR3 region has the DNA TGTGCCAGCAGCCAAGATGCCCGGGGGGGAAATGAAAAACTGTTTTTT.

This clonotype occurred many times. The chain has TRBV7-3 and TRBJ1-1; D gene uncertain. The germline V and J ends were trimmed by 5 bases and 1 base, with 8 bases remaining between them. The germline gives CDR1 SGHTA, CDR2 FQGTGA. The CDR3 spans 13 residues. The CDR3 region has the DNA TGTGCCAGCAGCCGATCCGCGAACACTGAAGCTTTCTTT. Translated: CASSRSANTEAFF.

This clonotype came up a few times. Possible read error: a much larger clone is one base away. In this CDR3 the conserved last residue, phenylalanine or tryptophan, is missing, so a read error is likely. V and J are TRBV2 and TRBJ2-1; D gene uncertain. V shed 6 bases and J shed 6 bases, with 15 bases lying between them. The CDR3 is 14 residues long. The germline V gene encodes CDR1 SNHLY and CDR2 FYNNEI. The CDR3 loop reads CASSEVSSRNEQFC. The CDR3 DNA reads TGTGCCAGCAGCGAGGTGTCGAGTCGCAATGAGCAGTTCTGC.

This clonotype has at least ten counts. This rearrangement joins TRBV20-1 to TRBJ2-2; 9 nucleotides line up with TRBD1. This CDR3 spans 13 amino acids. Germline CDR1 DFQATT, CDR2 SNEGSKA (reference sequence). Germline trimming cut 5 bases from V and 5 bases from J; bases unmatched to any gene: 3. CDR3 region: CSASQGATGELFF. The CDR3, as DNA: TGCAGTGCTTCACAGGGGGCGACCGGGGAGCTGTTTTTT.

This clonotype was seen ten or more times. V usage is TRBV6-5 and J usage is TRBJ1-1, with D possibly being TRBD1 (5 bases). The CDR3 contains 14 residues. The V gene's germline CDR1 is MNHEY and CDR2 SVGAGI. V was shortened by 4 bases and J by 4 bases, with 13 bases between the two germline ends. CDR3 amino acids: CASSSPGRATEAFF. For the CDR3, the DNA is TGTGCCAGCAGTTCCCCCGGCAGGGCCACTGAAGCTTTCTTT.

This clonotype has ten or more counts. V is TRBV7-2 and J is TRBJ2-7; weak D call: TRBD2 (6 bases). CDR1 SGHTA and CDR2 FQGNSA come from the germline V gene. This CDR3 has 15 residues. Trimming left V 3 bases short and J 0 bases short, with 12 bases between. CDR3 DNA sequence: TGTGCCAGCAGCTTGGGTGGGGGGAACTCCTACGAGCAGTACTTC. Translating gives CASSLGGGNSYEQYF.

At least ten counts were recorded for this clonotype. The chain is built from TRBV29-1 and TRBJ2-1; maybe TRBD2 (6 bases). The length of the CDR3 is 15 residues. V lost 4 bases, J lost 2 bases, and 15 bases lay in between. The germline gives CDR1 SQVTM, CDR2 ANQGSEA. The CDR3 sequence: CSVAGRREAYNEQFF. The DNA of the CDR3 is TGCAGCGTTGCAGGTCGCAGGGAGGCCTACAATGAGCAGTTCTTC.

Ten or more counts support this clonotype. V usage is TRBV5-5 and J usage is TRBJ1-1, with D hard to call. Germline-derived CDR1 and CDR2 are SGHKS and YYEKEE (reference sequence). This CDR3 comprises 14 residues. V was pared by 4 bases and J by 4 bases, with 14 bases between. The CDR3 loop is CASSGTRLSTEAFF. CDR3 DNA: TGTGCCAGCAGCGGTACCCGGCTCTCCACTGAAGCTTTCTTT.

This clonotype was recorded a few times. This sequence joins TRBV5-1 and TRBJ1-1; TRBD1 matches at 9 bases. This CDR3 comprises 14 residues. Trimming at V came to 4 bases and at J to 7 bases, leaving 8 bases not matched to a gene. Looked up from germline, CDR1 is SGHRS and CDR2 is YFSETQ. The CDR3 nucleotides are TGCGCCAGCAGCGAGCTACAGGGGGCCAATGAAGCTTTCTTT. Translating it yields CASSELQGANEAFF.

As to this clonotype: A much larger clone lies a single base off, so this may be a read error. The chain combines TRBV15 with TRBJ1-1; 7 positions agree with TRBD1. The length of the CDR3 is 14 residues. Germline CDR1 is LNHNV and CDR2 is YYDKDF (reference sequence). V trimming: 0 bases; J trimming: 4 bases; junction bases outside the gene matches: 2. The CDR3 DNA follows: TGTGCCACCAGCAGAGATACAGGGGTCACTGAAGCTTTCTTT. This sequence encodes CATSRDTGVTEAFF.

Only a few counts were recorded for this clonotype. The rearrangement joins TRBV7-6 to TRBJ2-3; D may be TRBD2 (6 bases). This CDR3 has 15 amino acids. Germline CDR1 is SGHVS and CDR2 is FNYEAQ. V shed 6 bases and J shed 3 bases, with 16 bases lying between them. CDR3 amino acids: CASSSLAWRTDTQYF. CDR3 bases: TGTGCCAGCAGTTCACTAGCTTGGAGGACAGATACGCAGTATTTT. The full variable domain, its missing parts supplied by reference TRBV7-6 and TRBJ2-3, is GAGVSQSPRYKVTKRGQDVALRCDPISGHVSLYWYRQALGQGPEFLTYFNYEAQQDKSGLPNDRFSAERPEGSISTLTIQRTEQRDSAMYRCASSSLAWRTDTQYFGPGTRLTVL.

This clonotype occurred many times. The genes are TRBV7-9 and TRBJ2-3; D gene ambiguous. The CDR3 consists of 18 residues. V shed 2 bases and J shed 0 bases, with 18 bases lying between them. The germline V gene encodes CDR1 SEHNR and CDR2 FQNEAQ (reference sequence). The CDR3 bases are TGTGCCAGCAGCTTACGGCAAATCCATAGCTCTAGCACAGATACGCAGTATTTT. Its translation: CASSLRQIHSSSTDTQYF.

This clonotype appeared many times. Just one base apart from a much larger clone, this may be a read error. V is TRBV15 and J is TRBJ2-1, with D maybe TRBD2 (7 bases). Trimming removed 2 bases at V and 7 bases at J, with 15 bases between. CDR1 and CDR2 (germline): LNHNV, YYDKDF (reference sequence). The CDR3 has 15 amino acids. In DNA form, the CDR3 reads TGTGCCACCAGCAGAAGTAGAAAGGGGGGGAATGAGCAGTTCTTC. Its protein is CATSRSRKGGNEQFF.

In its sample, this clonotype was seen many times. The CDR3 DNA sequence: TGTGCCAGCAGCTTAGCTGGGGCCAACGTCCTGACTTTC. It is translated as CASSLAGANVLTF. The chain employs TRBV7-3 and TRBJ2-6; D gene unclear. CDR1 is SGHTA and CDR2 is FQGTGA in the germline V gene. Deletions cut 2 bases from V and 2 bases from J, with 1 base between. The length of the CDR3 is 13 residues.

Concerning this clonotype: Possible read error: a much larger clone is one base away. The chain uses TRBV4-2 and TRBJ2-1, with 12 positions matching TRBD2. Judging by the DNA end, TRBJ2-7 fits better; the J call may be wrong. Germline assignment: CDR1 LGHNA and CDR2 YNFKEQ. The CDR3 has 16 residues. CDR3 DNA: TGTGCCAGCAGCCAAGTCCTAGCGGGGGGGTACAATGAGCAGTACTTC. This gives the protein CASSQVLAGGYNEQYF.

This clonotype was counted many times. CDR3 in amino acids: CSAQRGTESGQYF. In DNA form, the CDR3 reads TGCAGTGCTCAGAGGGGGACCGAATCGGGGCAGTACTTC. The chain has TRBV20-1 and TRBJ2-7; the D gene is possibly TRBD1 (6 bases). Deletions cut 5 bases from V and 9 bases from J, with 20 bases between. This CDR3 contains 13 residues. CDR1 is DFQATT and CDR2 is SNEGSKA in the germline V gene (reference sequence).